The 2 T cell receptor beta chains below all came from one sample that was sequenced in a study of blood T cell repertoires in COVID-19. Method: immunoSEQ multiplex PCR; TCRdb's copy keeps in-frame clones and lacks some. The sample consists of 75,000 to 100,000 clones, around 82% of them appearing once. What was sequenced was peripheral blood. Every receptor here comes from a man between 50 and 59 years old with active or convalescent COVID-19.

The rearrangement uses TRBV5-6 and TRBJ1-1; D call uncertain. Germline assignment: CDR1 SGHDT and CDR2 YYEEEE. Between the trimmed V and J ends, which lost 0 bases and 10 bases, there was a span of 10 bases. The CDR3 consists of 12 residues. Here the CDR3 reads CASSLAGYGAFF. The DNA for the CDR3 is TGTGCCAGCAGCTTGGCGGGGTATGGAGCTTTCTTT.

CDR3 coding DNA: TGTGCCAGTAGTAGAGGGGGGGAGCTGTTTTTT. Translation: CASSRGGELFF. The chain couples TRBV19 to TRBJ2-2; the D gene is possibly TRBD2 (5 bases). Germline CDR1 is LNHDA and CDR2 is SQIVND (reference sequence). This CDR3 is 11 amino acids long. V was cut by 4 bases and J by 8 bases, with 5 bases left in between.